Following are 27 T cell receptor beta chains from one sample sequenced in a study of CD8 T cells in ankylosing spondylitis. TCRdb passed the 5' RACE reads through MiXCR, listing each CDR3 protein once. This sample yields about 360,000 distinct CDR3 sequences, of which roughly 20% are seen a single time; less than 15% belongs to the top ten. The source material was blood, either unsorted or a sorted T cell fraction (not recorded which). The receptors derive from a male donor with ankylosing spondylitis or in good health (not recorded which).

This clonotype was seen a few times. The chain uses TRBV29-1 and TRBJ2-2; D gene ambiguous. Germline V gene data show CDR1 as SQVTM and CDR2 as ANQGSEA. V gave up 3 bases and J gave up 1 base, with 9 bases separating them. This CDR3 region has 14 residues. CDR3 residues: CSVDAQQNTGELFF. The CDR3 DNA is TGCAGCGTTGACGCACAGCAGAACACCGGGGAGCTGTTTTTT.

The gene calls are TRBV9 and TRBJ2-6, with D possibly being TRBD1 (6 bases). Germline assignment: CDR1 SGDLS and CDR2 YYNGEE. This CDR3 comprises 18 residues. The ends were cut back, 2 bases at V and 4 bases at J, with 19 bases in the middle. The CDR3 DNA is TGTGCCAGCAGCGTCCGGACAGACCTTAATCTGGGGGCCAACGTCCTGACTTTC. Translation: CASSVRTDLNLGANVLTF.

The CDR3 DNA sequence: TGTGCCAGCAGCCGAGACAGGGCAAATCAGCCCCAGCATTTT. This encodes CASSRDRANQPQHF. The rearrangement links TRBV7-8 to TRBJ1-5, with 7 bases lining up with TRBD1. The CDR3 has 14 residues. Germline V gene data show CDR1 as SGHVS and CDR2 as FQNEAQ. J gave up 4 bases and V 5 bases, and 5 bases lay outside the gene matches.

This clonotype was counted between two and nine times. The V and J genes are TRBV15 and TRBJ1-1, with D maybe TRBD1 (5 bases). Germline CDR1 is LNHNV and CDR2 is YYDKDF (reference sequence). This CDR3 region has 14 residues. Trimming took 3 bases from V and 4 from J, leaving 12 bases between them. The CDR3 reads CATSRESGTTEAFF. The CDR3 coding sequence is TGTGCCACCAGCAGGGAATCCGGGACCACTGAAGCTTTCTTT.

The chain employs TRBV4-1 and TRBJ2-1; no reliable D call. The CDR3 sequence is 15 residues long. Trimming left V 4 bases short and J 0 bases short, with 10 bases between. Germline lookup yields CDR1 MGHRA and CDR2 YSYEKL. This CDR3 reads CASSLLMSSYNEQFF. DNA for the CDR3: TGCGCCAGCAGCCTACTCATGAGCTCCTACAATGAGCAGTTCTTC.

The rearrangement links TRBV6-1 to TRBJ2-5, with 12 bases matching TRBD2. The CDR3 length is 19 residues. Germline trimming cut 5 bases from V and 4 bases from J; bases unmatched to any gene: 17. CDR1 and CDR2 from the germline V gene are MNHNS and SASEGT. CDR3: CASSRNRGLAGPVGETQYF. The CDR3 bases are TGTGCCAGCAGTCGCAACCGAGGACTAGCGGGGCCCGTAGGAGAGACCCAGTACTTC.

The CDR3, as DNA: TGCAGCGCGACACGCGACAATGAGCAGTTCTTC. This encodes CSATRDNEQFF. This chain uses TRBV29-1 with TRBJ2-1, with D hard to call. The germline V gene has CDR1 SQVTM and CDR2 ANQGSEA. CDR3 length: 11 residues. Trimming stripped 7 bases from V and 5 bases from J, with 9 bases between.

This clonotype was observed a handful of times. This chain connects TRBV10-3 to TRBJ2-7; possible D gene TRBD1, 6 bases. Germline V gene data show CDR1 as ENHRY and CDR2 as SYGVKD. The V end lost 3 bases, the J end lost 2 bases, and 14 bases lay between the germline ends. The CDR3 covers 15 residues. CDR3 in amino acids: CAISDLLGQPYEQYF. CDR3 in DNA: TGTGCCATCAGTGATCTCCTTGGACAGCCCTACGAGCAGTACTTC.

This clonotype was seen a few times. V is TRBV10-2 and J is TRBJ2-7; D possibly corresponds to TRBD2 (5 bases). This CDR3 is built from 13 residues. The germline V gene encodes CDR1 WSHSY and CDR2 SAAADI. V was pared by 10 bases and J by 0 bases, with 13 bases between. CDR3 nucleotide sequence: TGCGCCACCCGCGGGCTCTCCTCCTACGAGCAGTACTTC. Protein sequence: CATRGLSSYEQYF.

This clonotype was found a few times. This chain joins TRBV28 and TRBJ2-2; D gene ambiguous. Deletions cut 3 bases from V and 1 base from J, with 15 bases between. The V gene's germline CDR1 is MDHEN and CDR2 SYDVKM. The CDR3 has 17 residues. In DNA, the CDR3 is TGTGCCAGCAGTTTTACCTACTCCAGCCTGAACACCGGGGAGCTGTTTTTT. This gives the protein CASSFTYSSLNTGELFF.

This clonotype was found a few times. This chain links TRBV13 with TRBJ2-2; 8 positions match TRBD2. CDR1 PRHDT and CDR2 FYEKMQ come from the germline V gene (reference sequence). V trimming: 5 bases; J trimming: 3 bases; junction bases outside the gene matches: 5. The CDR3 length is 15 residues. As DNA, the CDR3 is TGTGCCAGCAGCCCCGACGGGGGGGACACCGGGGAGCTGTTTTTT. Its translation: CASSPDGGDTGELFF.

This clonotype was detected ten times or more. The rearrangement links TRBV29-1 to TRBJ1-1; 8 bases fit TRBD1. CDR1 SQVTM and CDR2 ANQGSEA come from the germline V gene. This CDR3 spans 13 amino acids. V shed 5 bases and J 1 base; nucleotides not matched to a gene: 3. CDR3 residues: CSVQTGGNTEAFF. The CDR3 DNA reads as TGCAGCGTTCAAACAGGGGGGAACACTGAAGCTTTCTTT.

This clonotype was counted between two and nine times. CDR3: CASSLEGSDYGYTF. DNA for the CDR3: TGCGCCAGCAGCTTGGAGGGAAGTGACTATGGCTACACCTTC. J is TRBJ1-2 and V is TRBV5-1; D gene uncertain. The CDR3 totals 14 residues. Germline V lookup: CDR1 SGHRS, CDR2 YFSETQ. V was shortened by 0 bases and J by 3 bases, with 9 bases between the two germline ends.

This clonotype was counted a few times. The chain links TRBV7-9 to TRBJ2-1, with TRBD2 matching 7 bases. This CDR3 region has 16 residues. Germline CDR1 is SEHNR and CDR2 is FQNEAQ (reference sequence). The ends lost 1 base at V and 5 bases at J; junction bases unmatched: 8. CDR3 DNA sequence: TGTGCCAGCAGCTTAGTTTCCGCGGGGAGGGACAATGAGCAGTTCTTC. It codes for CASSLVSAGRDNEQFF.

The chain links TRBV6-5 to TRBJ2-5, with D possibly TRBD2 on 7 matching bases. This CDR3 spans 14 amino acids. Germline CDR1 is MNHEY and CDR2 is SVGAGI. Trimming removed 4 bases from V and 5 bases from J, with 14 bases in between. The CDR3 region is CASSSLGGHETQYF. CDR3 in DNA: TGTGCCAGCAGTTCCCTCGGGGGGCATGAGACCCAGTACTTC.

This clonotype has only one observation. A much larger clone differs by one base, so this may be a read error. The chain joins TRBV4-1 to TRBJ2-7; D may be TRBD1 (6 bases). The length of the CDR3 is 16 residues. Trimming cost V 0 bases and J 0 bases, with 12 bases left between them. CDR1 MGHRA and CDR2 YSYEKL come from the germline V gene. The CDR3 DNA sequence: TGCGCCAGCAGCCAAGAGACGAGGGGGTTCTCCTACGAGCAGTACTTC. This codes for CASSQETRGFSYEQYF.

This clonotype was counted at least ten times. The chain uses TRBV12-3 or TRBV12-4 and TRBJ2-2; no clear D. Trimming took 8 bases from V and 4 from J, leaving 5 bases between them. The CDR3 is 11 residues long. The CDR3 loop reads CASVFTGELFF. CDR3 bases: TGTGCCAGCGTGTTCACCGGGGAGCTGTTTTTT.

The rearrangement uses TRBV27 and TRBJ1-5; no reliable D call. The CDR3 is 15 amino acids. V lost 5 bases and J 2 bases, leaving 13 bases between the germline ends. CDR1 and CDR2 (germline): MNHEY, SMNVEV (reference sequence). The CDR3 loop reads CASSGRVGGNQPQHF. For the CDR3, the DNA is TGTGCCAGCAGTGGCCGGGTAGGAGGCAATCAGCCCCAGCATTTT.

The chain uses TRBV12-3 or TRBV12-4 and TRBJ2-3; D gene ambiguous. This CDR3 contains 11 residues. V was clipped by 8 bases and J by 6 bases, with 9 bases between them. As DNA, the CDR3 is TGTGCCAGCGTGGCCAGGGATACGCAGTATTTT. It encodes CASVARDTQYF.

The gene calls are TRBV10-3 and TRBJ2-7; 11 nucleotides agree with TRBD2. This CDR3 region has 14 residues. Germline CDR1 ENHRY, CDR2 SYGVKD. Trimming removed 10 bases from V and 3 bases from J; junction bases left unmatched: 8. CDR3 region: CATALAGEHYEQYF. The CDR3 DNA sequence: TGTGCCACCGCACTAGCGGGGGAACACTACGAGCAGTACTTC.

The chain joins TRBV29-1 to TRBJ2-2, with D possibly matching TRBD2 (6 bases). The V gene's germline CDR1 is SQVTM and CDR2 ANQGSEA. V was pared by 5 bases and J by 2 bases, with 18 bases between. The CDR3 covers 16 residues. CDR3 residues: CSVWGPGDHNTGELFF. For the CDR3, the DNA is TGCAGCGTTTGGGGACCGGGAGACCACAACACCGGGGAGCTGTTTTTT.

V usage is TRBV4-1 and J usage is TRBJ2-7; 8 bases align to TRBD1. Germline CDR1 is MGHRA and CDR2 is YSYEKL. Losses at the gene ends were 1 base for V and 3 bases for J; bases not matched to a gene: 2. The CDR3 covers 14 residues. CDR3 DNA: TGCGCCAGCAGCCAAGTACAGGGGGTCTACGAGCAGTACTTC. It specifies CASSQVQGVYEQYF.

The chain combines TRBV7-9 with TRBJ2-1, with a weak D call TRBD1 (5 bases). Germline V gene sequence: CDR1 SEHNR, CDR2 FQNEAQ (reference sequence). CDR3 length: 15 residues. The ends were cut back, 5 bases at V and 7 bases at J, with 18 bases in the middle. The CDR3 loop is CASSPGRILQNEQFF. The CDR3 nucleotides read TGTGCCAGCAGCCCAGGGCGGATCCTACAGAATGAGCAGTTCTTC. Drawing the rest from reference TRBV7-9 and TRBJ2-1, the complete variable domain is DTGVSQNPRHKITKRGQNVTFRCDPISEHNRLYWYRQTLGQGPEFLTYFQNEAQLEKSRLLSDRFSAERPKGSFSTLEIQRTEQGDSAMYLCASSPGRILQNEQFFGPGTRLTVL.

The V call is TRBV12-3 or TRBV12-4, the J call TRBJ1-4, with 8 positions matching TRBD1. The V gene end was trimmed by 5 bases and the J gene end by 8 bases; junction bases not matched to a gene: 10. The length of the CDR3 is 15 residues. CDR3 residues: CASSHNTRGLEKLFF. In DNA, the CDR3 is TGTGCCAGCAGTCACAACACCAGGGGGCTAGAAAAACTGTTTTTT.

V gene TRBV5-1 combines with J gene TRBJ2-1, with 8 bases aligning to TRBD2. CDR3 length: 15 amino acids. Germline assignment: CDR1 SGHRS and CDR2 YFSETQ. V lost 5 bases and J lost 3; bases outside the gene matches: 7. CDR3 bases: TGCGCCAGCAGTGCCGGGGGGGCGTACTACAATGAGCAGTTCTTC. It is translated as CASSAGGAYYNEQFF.

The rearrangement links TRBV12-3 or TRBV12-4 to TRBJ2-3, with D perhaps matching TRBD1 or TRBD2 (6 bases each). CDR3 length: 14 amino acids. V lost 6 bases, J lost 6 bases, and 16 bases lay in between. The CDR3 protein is CASSLSQGGDTQYF. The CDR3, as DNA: TGTGCCAGCAGCTTATCACAAGGGGGGGATACGCAGTATTTT.

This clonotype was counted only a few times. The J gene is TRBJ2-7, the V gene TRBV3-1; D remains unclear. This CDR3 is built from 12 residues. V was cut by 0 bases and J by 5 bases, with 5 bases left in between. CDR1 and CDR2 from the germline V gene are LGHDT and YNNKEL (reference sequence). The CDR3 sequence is CASSQDVHEQYF. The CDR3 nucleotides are TGTGCCAGCAGCCAAGATGTCCACGAGCAGTACTTC.